This T cell receptor (beta chain) was observed in a study of response to subunit inactivated influenza vaccine. Study observations and caveats: Each seasonal influenza vaccination recruits few new T cells, the authors suggested.

From the RT-PCR reads, TCRdb called clonotypes with MiXCR, one entry per CDR3 protein. The sample consists of hundreds of thousands of distinct CDR3 sequences, roughly 10% of them appearing once. This CDR3 comprises 16 residues. Per germline, CDR1 SGHTA and CDR2 FQGNSA. Germline trimming cut 0 bases from V and 9 bases from J; bases unmatched to any gene: 7. This clonotype has a handful of counts. Its antigen is unknown. The TCR comes from a man aged 50 to 60 who received an inactivated influenza vaccine. The chain combines TRBV7-2 with TRBJ1-4; 10 positions match TRBD1. Sequences were derived from PBMCs from blood, sampled on the day of vaccination. DNA of the CDR3: TGTGCCAGCAGCTTAGCGAGGGGACAGGGGAGGCAAAAACTGTTTTTT. It specifies CASSLARGQGRQKLFF. Full variable domain (missing parts from reference TRBV7-2 and TRBJ1-4): GAGVSQSPSNKVTEKGKDVELRCDPISGHTALYWYRQSLGQGLEFLIYFQGNSAPDKSGLPSDRFSAERTGGSVSTLTIQRTQQEDSAVYLCASSLARGQGRQKLFFGSGTQLSVL.